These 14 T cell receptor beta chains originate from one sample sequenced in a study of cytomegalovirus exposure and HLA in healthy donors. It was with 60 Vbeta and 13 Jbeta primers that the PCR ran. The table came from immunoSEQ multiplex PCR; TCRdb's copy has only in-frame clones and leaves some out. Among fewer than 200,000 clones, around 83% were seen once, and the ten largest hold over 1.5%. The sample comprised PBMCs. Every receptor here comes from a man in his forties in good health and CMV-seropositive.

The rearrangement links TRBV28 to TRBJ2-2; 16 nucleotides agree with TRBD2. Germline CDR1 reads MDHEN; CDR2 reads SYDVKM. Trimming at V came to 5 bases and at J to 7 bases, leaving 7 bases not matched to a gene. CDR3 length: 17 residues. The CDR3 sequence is CASSPGLAGGLGGELFF. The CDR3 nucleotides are TGTGCCAGCAGTCCGGGACTAGCGGGAGGGCTCGGCGGGGAGCTGTTTTTT.

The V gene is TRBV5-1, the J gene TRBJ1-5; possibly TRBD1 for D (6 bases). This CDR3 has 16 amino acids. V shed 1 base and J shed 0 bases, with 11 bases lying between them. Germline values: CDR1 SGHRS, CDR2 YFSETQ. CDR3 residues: CASSLTGSNSNQPQHF. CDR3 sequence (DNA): TGCGCCAGCAGCTTGACAGGGTCGAATAGCAATCAGCCCCAGCATTTT.

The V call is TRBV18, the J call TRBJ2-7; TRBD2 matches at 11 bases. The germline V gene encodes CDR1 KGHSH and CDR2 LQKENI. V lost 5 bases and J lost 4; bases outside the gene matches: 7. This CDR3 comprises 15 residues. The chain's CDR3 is CASSFSGRAEYEQYF. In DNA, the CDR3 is TGTGCCAGCTCATTTAGCGGGAGGGCTGAATACGAGCAGTACTTC. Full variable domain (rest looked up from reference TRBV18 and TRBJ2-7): NAGVMQNPRHLVRRRGQEARLRCSPMKGHSHVYWYRQLPEEGLKFMVYLQKENIIDESGMPKERFSAEFPKEGPSILRIQQVVRGDSAAYFCASSFSGRAEYEQYFGPGTRLTVT.

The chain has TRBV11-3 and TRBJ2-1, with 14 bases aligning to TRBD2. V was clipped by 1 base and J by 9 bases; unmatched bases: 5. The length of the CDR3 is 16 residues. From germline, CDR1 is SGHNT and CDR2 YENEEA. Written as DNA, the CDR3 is TGTGCCAGCAGCTTAGCAGGGACTAGCGGGAGCGGTGAGCAGTTCTTC. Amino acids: CASSLAGTSGSGEQFF.

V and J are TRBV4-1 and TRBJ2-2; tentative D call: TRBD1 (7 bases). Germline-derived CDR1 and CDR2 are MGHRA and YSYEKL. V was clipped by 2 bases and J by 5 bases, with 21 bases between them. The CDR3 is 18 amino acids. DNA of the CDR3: TGCGCCAGCAGCCAAAGATATTGGGAGACAGGGAGGACCGGGGAGCTGTTTTTT. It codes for CASSQRYWETGRTGELFF.

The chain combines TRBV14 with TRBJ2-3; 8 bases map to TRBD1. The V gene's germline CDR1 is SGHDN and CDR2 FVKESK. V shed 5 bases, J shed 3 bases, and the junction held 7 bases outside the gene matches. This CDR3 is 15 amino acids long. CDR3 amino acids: CASSTRTGNTDTQYF. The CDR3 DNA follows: TGTGCCAGCAGCACGAGGACAGGGAATACAGATACGCAGTATTTT.

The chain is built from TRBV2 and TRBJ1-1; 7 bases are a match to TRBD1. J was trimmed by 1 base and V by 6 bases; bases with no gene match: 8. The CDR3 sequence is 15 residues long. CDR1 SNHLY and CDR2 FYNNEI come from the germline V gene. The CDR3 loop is CASRTTGDPNTEAFF. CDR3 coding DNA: TGTGCCAGCAGGACTACAGGGGACCCGAACACTGAAGCTTTCTTT.

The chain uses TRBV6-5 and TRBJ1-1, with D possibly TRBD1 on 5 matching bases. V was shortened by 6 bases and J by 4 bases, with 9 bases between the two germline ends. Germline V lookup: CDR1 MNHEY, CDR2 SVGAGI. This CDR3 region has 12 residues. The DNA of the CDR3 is TGTGCCAGCAGCTCGGGGGGCACTGAAGCTTTCTTT. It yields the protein CASSSGGTEAFF.

The CDR3 nucleotides are TGTGCCAGCAGTGTACAGGGGACCTACGAGCAGTACTTC. Translating it yields CASSVQGTYEQYF. The gene calls are TRBV28 and TRBJ2-7, with TRBD1 matching over 7 bases. The junction had 3 bases not matched to a gene; V was cut back by 5 bases and J by 2 bases. The CDR3 has 13 residues. Germline CDR1 reads MDHEN; CDR2 reads SYDVKM.

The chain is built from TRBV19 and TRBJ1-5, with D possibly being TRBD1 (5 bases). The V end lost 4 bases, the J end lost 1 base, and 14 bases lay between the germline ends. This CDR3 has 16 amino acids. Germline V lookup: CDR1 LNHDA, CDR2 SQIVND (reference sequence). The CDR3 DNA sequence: TGTGCCAGTAGTACCAAAGGGACTTACAGCAATCAGCCCCAGCATTTT. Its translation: CASSTKGTYSNQPQHF.

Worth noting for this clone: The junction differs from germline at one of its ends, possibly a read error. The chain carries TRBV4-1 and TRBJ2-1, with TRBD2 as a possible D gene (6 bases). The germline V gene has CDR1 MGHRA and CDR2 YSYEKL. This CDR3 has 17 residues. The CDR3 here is CASSQGASVSSYNKQFF. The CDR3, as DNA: TGCGCCAGCAGCCAAGGGGCTAGCGTTAGCTCCTACAATAAGCAGTTCTTC.

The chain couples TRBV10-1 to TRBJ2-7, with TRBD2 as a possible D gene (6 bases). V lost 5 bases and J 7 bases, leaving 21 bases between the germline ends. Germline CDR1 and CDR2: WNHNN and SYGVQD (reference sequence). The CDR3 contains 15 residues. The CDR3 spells CASSSVRDSRREQYF. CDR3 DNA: TGCGCCAGCAGTTCGGTCCGGGACTCCCGACGAGAGCAGTACTTC.

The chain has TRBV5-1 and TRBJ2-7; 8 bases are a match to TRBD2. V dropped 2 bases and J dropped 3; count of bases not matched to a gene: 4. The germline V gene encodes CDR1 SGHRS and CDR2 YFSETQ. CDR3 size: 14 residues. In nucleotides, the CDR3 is TGCGCCAGCAGCTTAGCTAGCGGGCGCTACGAGCAGTACTTC. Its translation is CASSLASGRYEQYF. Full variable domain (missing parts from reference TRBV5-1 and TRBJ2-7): KAGVTQTPRYLIKTRGQQVTLSCSPISGHRSVSWYQQTPGQGLQFLFEYFSETQRNKGNFPGRFSGRQFSNSRSEMNVSTLELGDSALYLCASSLASGRYEQYFGPGTRLTVT.

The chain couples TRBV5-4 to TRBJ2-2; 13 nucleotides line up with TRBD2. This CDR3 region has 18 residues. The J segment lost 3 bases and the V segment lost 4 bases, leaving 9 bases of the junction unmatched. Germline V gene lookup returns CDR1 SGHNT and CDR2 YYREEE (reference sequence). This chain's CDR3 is CASSGGLAGPRDTGELFF. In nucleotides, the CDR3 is TGTGCCAGCAGCGGGGGACTAGCGGGACCCAGGGACACCGGGGAGCTGTTTTTT.